This T cell receptor beta chain was identified during a study of cytotoxic CD8 clonotypes in ibrutinib-treated CLL. Looking at the study overall: The group held approximately eleven relapsed/refractory and around 14 treatment-naive patients, with some 17 IGHV unmutated. After a median of almost 70 months, some 14 patients stayed remitted and some 12 progressed; responses had been partial in some 24 and complete in 2.

Regarding the study as a whole: Collection times varied between progressing and sustained-remission patients. Before falling back toward baseline at progression, clonality had risen at the time of ibrutinib response.

Some clones are missing from TCRdb's copy, which holds only in-frame ones; the method was immunoSEQ multiplex PCR. This repertoire shows about 40,000 clones, around 70% found once; its top ten account for roughly a tenth. Notes on this clone: Its antigen is currently unknown.

Sequencing used PBMCs, obtained at disease progression, from a patient treated with ibrutinib. This TCR was sampled from a human donor with chronic lymphocytic leukemia.

This chain's CDR3 is CASSLVGGGSPPEQYF. The CDR3 DNA reads as TGCGCCAGCAGCTTGGTTGGCGGGGGGTCCCCCCCCGAGCAGTACTTC. V usage is TRBV5-1 and J usage is TRBJ2-7, with 8 nucleotides matching TRBD2. Germline values: CDR1 SGHRS, CDR2 YFSETQ. The V gene end was trimmed by 0 bases and the J gene end by 6 bases; junction bases not matched to a gene: 11. The CDR3 is 16 residues long.